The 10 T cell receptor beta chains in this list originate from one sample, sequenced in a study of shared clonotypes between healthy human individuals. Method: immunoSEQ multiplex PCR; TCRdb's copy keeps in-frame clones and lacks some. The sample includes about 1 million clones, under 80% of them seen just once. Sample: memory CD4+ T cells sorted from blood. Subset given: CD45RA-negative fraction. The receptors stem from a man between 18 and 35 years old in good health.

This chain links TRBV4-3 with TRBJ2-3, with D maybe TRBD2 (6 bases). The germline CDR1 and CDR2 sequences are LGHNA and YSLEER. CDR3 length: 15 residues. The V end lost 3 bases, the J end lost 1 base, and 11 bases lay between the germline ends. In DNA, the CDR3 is TGCGCCAGCAGCCAGCACGGGAGAGGCACAGATACGCAGTATTTT. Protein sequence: CASSQHGRGTDTQYF.

The CDR3: CAWSVRRTDPEQYF. CDR3 sequence (DNA): TGTGCCTGGAGCGTGAGGAGGACCGACCCTGAGCAGTACTTC. The gene calls are TRBV30 and TRBJ2-7; perhaps TRBD2 as D (5 bases). In germline, CDR1 is GTSNPN, CDR2 SVGIG (reference sequence). The V and J ends lost 3 bases and 7 bases respectively, with 19 bases between them. The CDR3 contains 14 residues.

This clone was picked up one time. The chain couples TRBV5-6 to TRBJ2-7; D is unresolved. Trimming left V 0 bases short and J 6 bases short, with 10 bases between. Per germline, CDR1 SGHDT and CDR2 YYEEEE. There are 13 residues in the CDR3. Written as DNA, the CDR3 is TGTGCCAGCAGCTTGGTTACAAGGGCCGAGCAGTACTTC. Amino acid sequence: CASSLVTRAEQYF. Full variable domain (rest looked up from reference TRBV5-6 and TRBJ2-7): DAGVTQSPTHLIKTRGQQVTLRCSPKSGHDTVSWYQQALGQGPQFIFQYYEEEERQRGNFPDRFSGHQFPNYSSELNVNALLLGDSALYLCASSLVTRAEQYFGPGTRLTVT.

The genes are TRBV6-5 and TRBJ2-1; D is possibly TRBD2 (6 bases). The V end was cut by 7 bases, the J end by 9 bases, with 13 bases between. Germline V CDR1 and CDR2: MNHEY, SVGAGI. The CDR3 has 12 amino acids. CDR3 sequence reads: CASTRRGGEQFF. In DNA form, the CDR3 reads TGTGCCAGCACCAGGCGGGGAGGTGAGCAGTTCTTC.

CDR3 protein: CASRRGNMNTEAFF. DNA for the CDR3: TGTGCCAGTCGCAGGGGAAATATGAACACTGAAGCTTTCTTT. The rearrangement links TRBV19 to TRBJ1-1; the D gene is possibly TRBD1 (6 bases). V dropped 8 bases and J dropped 0 bases, with 13 bases sitting between them. This CDR3 comprises 14 residues. From germline, CDR1 is LNHDA and CDR2 SQIVND (reference sequence).

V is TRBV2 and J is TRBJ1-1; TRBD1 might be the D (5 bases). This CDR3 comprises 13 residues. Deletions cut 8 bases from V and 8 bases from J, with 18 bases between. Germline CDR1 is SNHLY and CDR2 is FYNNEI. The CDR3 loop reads CASVATGPNEAFF. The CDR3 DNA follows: TGTGCCAGCGTGGCCACGGGACCGAACGAAGCTTTCTTT.

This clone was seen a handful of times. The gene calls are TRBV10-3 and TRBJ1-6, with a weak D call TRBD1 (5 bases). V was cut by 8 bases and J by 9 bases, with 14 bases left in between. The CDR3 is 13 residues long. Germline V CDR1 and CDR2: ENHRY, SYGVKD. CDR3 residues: CAIGGAPGSPLHF. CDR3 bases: TGTGCCATCGGAGGGGCGCCTGGTTCACCCCTCCACTTT.

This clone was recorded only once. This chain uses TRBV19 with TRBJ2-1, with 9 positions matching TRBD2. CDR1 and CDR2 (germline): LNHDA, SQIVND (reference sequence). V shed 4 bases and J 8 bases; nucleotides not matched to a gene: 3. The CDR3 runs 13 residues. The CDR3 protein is CASSTLAGDEQFF. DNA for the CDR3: TGTGCCAGTAGTACACTAGCGGGCGATGAGCAGTTCTTC.

The CDR3 sequence: CASSDLQSMNTEAFF. CDR3 nucleotides: TGTGCCAGCAGCGACCTCCAGAGCATGAACACTGAAGCTTTCTTT. The chain is built from TRBV16 and TRBJ1-1, with D unresolved. CDR1 KGHSY and CDR2 FQNENV come from the germline V gene. The CDR3 consists of 15 residues. The V and J ends lost 5 bases and 0 bases respectively, with 13 bases between them. Looking up the rest from reference TRBV16 and TRBJ1-1 gives the full variable domain: GEEVAQTPKHLVRGEGQKAKLYCAPIKGHSYVFWYQQVLKNEFKFLISFQNENVFDETGMPKERFSAKCLPNSPCSLEIQATKLEDSAVYFCASSDLQSMNTEAFFGQGTRLTVV.

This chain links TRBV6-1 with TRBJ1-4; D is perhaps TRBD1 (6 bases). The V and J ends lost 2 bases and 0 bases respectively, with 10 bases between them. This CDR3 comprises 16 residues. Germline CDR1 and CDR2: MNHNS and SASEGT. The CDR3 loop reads CASSETAGATNEKLFF. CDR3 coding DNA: TGTGCCAGCAGTGAAACCGCAGGGGCAACTAATGAAAAACTGTTTTTT.